This section outlines one TCR beta chain sequence together with its context. TCRdb reprocessed the RT-PCR reads with MiXCR, giving one entry per CDR3 protein. The table shows around 700,000 distinct CDR3 sequences, with 13% to 15% occurring only once. The CDR3 is 16 residues long. Germline CDR1 reads SGHAT; CDR2 reads FQNNGV. The V and J ends lost 0 bases and 0 bases, in that order; junction bases with no gene match: 4. This sequence originates from a female donor in good health, serving as a healthy control. Sequencing was done on a sample of memory CD4+ T cells from blood. The chain employs TRBV11-2 and TRBJ2-7; TRBD2 aligns across 8 bases. The CDR3 protein is CASSLDGGGSSYEQYF. DNA of the CDR3: TGTGCCAGCAGCTTAGACGGCGGGGGGAGCTCCTACGAGCAGTACTTC.